Sequencing of this TCR beta chain was carried out in a study of T-cell memory formation after mild COVID-19. The study's findings and limits: Cross-reactive memory seemingly joined, as some responding clones were found in pre-infection memory.

TCRdb ran MiXCR on the 5' RACE reads and lists one entry per CDR3 protein. The sample lists about 160,000 distinct CDR3 sequences, less than 40% occurring once. With respect to this clonotype: What it recognizes is unknown.

Sequencing was performed on PBMCs or a T cell subset sorted from them (not recorded which). The sequence derives from an adult woman who had mild COVID-19 (a few samples of this study predate the infection). Cell type and time point are not known.

As DNA, the CDR3 is TGCGCCAGCAGCCACCCGGGAGGGGCGGGGGAGACCCAGTACTTC. It codes for CASSHPGGAGETQYF. The chain combines TRBV4-1 with TRBJ2-5, with 8 positions matching TRBD2. The CDR3 spans 15 residues. Germline V gene sequence: CDR1 MGHRA, CDR2 YSYEKL. V gave up 3 bases and J gave up 5 bases; unmatched junction bases: 8.